The 12 T cell receptor beta chains presented below share a single source sample, sequenced in a study of CD4+ T cells in melanoma. The data were produced by immunoSEQ multiplex PCR, yet TCRdb's version contains in-frame clones alone and is incomplete. Of tens of thousands of clones in the sample, roughly three quarters were seen once. Sequenced: tumor tissue. These receptor sequences come from a human donor with melanoma.

The gene calls are TRBV18 and TRBJ1-4; TRBD1 might be the D (5 bases). V was pared by 0 bases and J by 8 bases, with 16 bases between. Germline values: CDR1 KGHSH, CDR2 LQKENI. The CDR3 loop spans 16 amino acids. Written as DNA, the CDR3 is TGTGCCAGCTCACCACCGTGGGGCAGGGTCGGGGAAAAACTGTTTTTT. The encoded protein is CASSPPWGRVGEKLFF.

The rearrangement uses TRBV2 and TRBJ1-6, with a possible D match to TRBD1 (6 bases). Germline CDR1 reads SNHLY; CDR2 reads FYNNEI. Deletions cut 4 bases from V and 7 bases from J, with 11 bases between. This CDR3 spans 14 amino acids. The CDR3 DNA reads TGTGCCAGCAGTGGGACAGCACTAAATTCACCCCTCCACTTT. It encodes CASSGTALNSPLHF.

The DNA of the CDR3 is TGCAGCGTCGTGGTTGGGAGGAGCAATCAGCCCCAGCATTTT. Translating it yields CSVVVGRSNQPQHF. The genes are TRBV29-1 and TRBJ1-5; D is ambiguous. Germline-derived CDR1 and CDR2 are SQVTM and ANQGSEA. The germline V and J ends were trimmed by 6 bases and 1 base, with 13 bases remaining between them. CDR3 length: 14 residues.

This rearrangement joins TRBV7-2 to TRBJ1-3; D gene ambiguous. The V and J ends lost 5 bases and 5 bases respectively, with 4 bases between them. Germline lookup yields CDR1 SGHTA and CDR2 FQGNSA. The CDR3 is 11 residues long. The CDR3 DNA sequence: TGTGCCAGCAGCGTGCGAAACACCATATATTTT. It encodes CASSVRNTIYF.

The chain links TRBV6-1 to TRBJ2-7, with 7 bases matching TRBD1. The CDR3 consists of 15 residues. The junction had 5 bases not matched to a gene; V was cut back by 1 base and J by 2 bases. Germline values: CDR1 MNHNS, CDR2 SASEGT. The CDR3 sequence is CASSEGTGGTYEQYF. The CDR3 DNA follows: TGTGCCAGCAGTGAAGGGACAGGTGGGACCTACGAGCAGTACTTC.

The chain employs TRBV5-8 and TRBJ1-1; no reliable D call. This CDR3 region has 15 residues. Germline loops: CDR1 SGHTS, CDR2 YDEGEE. V shed 0 bases and J shed 7 bases, with 16 bases lying between them. The CDR3 spells CASSLGVNQAVEAFF. Here the CDR3 DNA reads TGTGCCAGCAGCTTGGGAGTGAATCAGGCCGTTGAAGCTTTCTTT.

V usage is TRBV4-2 and J usage is TRBJ2-7; the D gene is possibly TRBD1 (7 bases). This CDR3 has 15 residues. CDR1 is LGHNA, CDR2 YNFKEQ, per germline. V was shortened by 5 bases and J by 3 bases, with 17 bases between the two germline ends. The CDR3 DNA is TGTGCCAGCAGCTTGGCACAGGGGAGGAACTACGAGCAGTACTTC. Translated: CASSLAQGRNYEQYF.

This clone appeared a few times. V gene TRBV28 combines with J gene TRBJ1-2; D gene unclear. There are 13 residues in the CDR3. V lost 8 bases and J lost 4, with 14 bases in between. Germline loops: CDR1 MDHEN, CDR2 SYDVKM. Written as DNA, the CDR3 is TGTGCCAGCCAATCCGCCAGGATCTATGGCTACACCTTC. This sequence encodes CASQSARIYGYTF.

The rearrangement joins TRBV7-2 to TRBJ2-1; the D gene is possibly TRBD2 (6 bases). CDR1 and CDR2 from the germline V gene are SGHTA and FQGNSA. This CDR3 has 16 amino acids. V gave up 2 bases and J gave up 7 bases, with 18 bases separating them. The CDR3, as DNA: TGTGCCAGCAGCTTAACGGGTAGGAGGGAGGCTAATGAGCAGTTCTTC. It yields the protein CASSLTGRREANEQFF.

The J gene is TRBJ2-7, the V gene TRBV6-6; D uncertain. Trimming pared 5 bases from V and 4 bases from J, leaving 9 bases between. The CDR3 contains 12 residues. Germline V gives CDR1 MNHNY, CDR2 SVGAGI (reference sequence). As DNA, the CDR3 is TGTGCCAGCAGTAACAGTTATTACGAGCAGTACTTC. Protein: CASSNSYYEQYF.

The rearrangement joins TRBV5-1 to TRBJ2-7, with D possibly matching TRBD1 (6 bases). Germline V lookup: CDR1 SGHRS, CDR2 YFSETQ. The V and J ends lost 0 bases and 3 bases respectively, with 10 bases between them. The length of the CDR3 is 14 residues. CDR3 protein: CASSLARGNYEQYF. The DNA of the CDR3 is TGCGCCAGCAGCTTGGCCAGGGGCAACTACGAGCAGTACTTC.

This clone showed up just a few times. This rearrangement joins TRBV6-5 to TRBJ2-7; 8 bases fit TRBD1. The CDR3 contains 13 residues. J was trimmed by 3 bases and V by 4 bases; bases with no gene match: 2. From germline, CDR1 is MNHEY and CDR2 SVGAGI. The CDR3 region is CASSLDRDYEQYF. The CDR3 coding sequence is TGTGCCAGCAGTTTGGACAGGGACTACGAGCAGTACTTC.